Shown below are 18 T cell receptor beta chains from a single sample sequenced in a study of T cell responses to AZD1222 COVID-19 vaccine. The data were produced by immunoSEQ multiplex PCR, yet TCRdb's version contains in-frame clones alone and is incomplete. The sample lists over 85,000 clones, about 81% occurring once. Sequencing was performed on peripheral blood, taken 28 days after the second AZD1222 dose. These receptors all come from an adult who received the AZD1222 COVID-19 vaccine.

The V gene is TRBV5-5, the J gene TRBJ1-2; D gene uncertain. The CDR3 consists of 13 residues. V lost 0 bases to trimming and J lost 4 bases, with 7 bases between them. Germline V gene data show CDR1 as SGHKS and CDR2 as YYEKEE (reference sequence). Here the CDR3 DNA reads TGTGCCAGCAGCTTGGGGGAGGGCTATGGCTACACCTTC. As protein: CASSLGEGYGYTF.

The chain links TRBV7-2 to TRBJ1-2; possible D gene TRBD1, 5 bases. The CDR3 has 16 residues. Germline lookup yields CDR1 SGHTA and CDR2 FQGNSA. V gave up 3 bases and J gave up 5 bases, with 19 bases separating them. CDR3: CASSLAPGAPRYGYTF. CDR3 DNA: TGTGCCAGCAGCTTGGCCCCCGGGGCGCCGAGGTATGGCTACACCTTC. Together with reference TRBV7-2 and TRBJ1-2, the CDR3 gives the full variable domain: GAGVSQSPSNKVTEKGKDVELRCDPISGHTALYWYRQSLGQGLEFLIYFQGNSAPDKSGLPSDRFSAERTGGSVSTLTIQRTQQEDSAVYLCASSLAPGAPRYGYTFGSGTRLTVV.

The J gene is TRBJ1-1, the V gene TRBV5-1; D is unclear. V was shortened by 2 bases and J by 0 bases, with 8 bases between the two germline ends. The length of the CDR3 is 14 residues. Per germline, CDR1 SGHRS and CDR2 YFSETQ. The CDR3 loop is CASSFSTLNTEAFF. The CDR3 DNA is TGCGCCAGCAGCTTTTCGACCTTGAACACTGAAGCTTTCTTT.

In the case of this clone: The germline gene is not matched at one end of the junction; a read error may be the cause. V is TRBV6-5 and J is TRBJ2-7; TRBD2 matches 8 bases. The CDR3 extends over 13 amino acids. Germline V gene lookup returns CDR1 MNHEY and CDR2 SVGAGI. CDR3 DNA sequence: TGTGCCAGCAGTTCCACCCCGCAGCGGGGGCTGACGTTC. It yields the protein CASSSTPQRGLTF.

The chain employs TRBV27 and TRBJ2-7; 8 bases fit TRBD2. CDR3 size: 16 residues. Germline CDR1 reads MNHEY; CDR2 reads SMNVEV (reference sequence). V lost 7 bases to trimming and J lost 3 bases; unmatched junction nucleotides: 14. The chain's CDR3 is CASTPDTGTRGYEQYF. In DNA form, the CDR3 reads TGTGCCAGCACCCCAGACACGGGGACTAGGGGCTACGAGCAGTACTTC.

The chain employs TRBV6-6 and TRBJ1-5; D gene uncertain. CDR3 size: 13 residues. Per the germline V gene, CDR1 is MNHNY and CDR2 is SVGAGI (reference sequence). V gave up 6 bases and J gave up 7 bases, with 13 bases separating them. The CDR3 is CASSTGNLQPQHF. The CDR3, as DNA: TGTGCCAGCAGCACGGGAAACTTGCAGCCCCAGCATTTT.

The rearrangement uses TRBV15 and TRBJ2-1; 9 bases align to TRBD1. Germline V lookup: CDR1 LNHNV, CDR2 YYDKDF (reference sequence). CDR3 length equals 15 residues. V was pared by 5 bases and J by 7 bases, with 9 bases of the junction left unmatched. CDR3 DNA sequence: TGTGCCACCAGCGTCCGGACAGGGGCGAGGAATGAGCAGTTCTTC. This translates into CATSVRTGARNEQFF.

This clone was counted a single time. J is TRBJ2-1 and V is TRBV12-2; the D segment call TRBD1 is taken from the table without a DNA check. TRBV12-2 is a known pseudogene. The CDR3 has 15 amino acids. This CDR3 reads CASRFGNRGYNEQFF. The CDR3 DNA follows: TGTGCAAGTCGCTTCGGTAATAGGGGGTACAATGAGCAGTTCTTC.

The rearrangement joins TRBV6-5 to TRBJ2-7; D ambiguous. V was trimmed by 0 bases and J by 2 bases, leaving 11 bases between them. The length of the CDR3 is 15 residues. Per the germline V gene, CDR1 is MNHEY and CDR2 is SVGAGI. CDR3 DNA: TGTGCCAGCAGTTACTCGAATAAGAGTCCCTACGAGCAGTACTTC. Amino acids: CASSYSNKSPYEQYF.

The CDR3 is CASSPRQGNSPLHF. In DNA, the CDR3 is TGTGCCAGCAGCCCTCGACAGGGTAATTCACCCCTCCACTTT. The chain combines TRBV9 with TRBJ1-6; 7 bases match TRBD1. This CDR3 is 14 amino acids long. Germline CDR1 is SGDLS and CDR2 is YYNGEE. The J segment lost 6 bases and the V segment lost 4 bases, leaving 4 bases of the junction unmatched.

The chain uses TRBV12-5 and TRBJ1-2; 8 nucleotides line up with TRBD1. The germline V gene has CDR1 LGHNT and CDR2 FRNRAP. CDR3 length equals 13 residues. V dropped 5 bases and J dropped 5; count of bases not matched to a gene: 4. The CDR3 protein is CASGGQGSYGYTF. The CDR3 DNA follows: TGTGCTAGTGGTGGACAGGGCTCGTATGGCTACACCTTC. The whole variable domain, filled in from reference TRBV12-5 and TRBJ1-2, reads DARVTQTPRHKVTEMGQEVTMRCQPILGHNTVFWYRQTMMQGLELLAYFRNRAPLDDSGMPKDRFSAEMPDATLATLKIQPSEPRDSAVYFCASGGQGSYGYTFGSGTRLTVV.

The chain employs TRBV11-2 and TRBJ1-2; D is possibly TRBD1 (5 bases). The ends were cut back, 5 bases at V and 4 bases at J, with 20 bases in the middle. The CDR3 has 16 residues. Germline assignment: CDR1 SGHAT and CDR2 FQNNGV. In DNA, the CDR3 is TGTGCCAGCAGCCCAGGGTCCACGACCGTACCCTATGGCTACACCTTC. The encoded protein is CASSPGSTTVPYGYTF.

The genes are TRBV7-9 and TRBJ1-3; D not resolved. This CDR3 spans 16 amino acids. V dropped 2 bases and J dropped 0 bases, with 11 bases sitting between them. CDR1 and CDR2 from the germline V gene are SEHNR and FQNEAQ (reference sequence). The chain's CDR3 is CASSLSHSSSGNTIYF. In DNA form, the CDR3 reads TGTGCCAGCAGCTTAAGTCACAGCAGCTCTGGAAACACCATATATTTT.

The CDR3 nucleotides are TGTGCCAGCAGCTTAGGGGAGAATCAGCCCCAGCATTTT. This sequence encodes CASSLGENQPQHF. The chain combines TRBV7-8 with TRBJ1-5; D unclear. CDR1 and CDR2 (germline): SGHVS, FQNEAQ. V gave up 1 base and J gave up 4 bases, with 5 bases separating them. The length of the CDR3 is 13 residues.

The chain uses TRBV5-1 and TRBJ2-1; D not resolved. Germline CDR1 SGHRS, CDR2 YFSETQ. The CDR3 is 14 amino acids. V gave up 3 bases and J gave up 7 bases, with 14 bases separating them. The CDR3 spells CASSSAPAGNEQFF. For the CDR3, the DNA is TGCGCCAGCAGCTCCGCCCCCGCAGGTAATGAGCAGTTCTTC.

The gene calls are TRBV19 and TRBJ2-2; D might be TRBD2 (6 bases). Trimming removed 5 bases from V and 5 bases from J, with 9 bases in between. Per germline, CDR1 LNHDA and CDR2 SQIVND (reference sequence). This CDR3 is 13 amino acids long. CDR3 nucleotide sequence: TGTGCCAGTAGTCCGGGGACTACCGGGGAGCTGTTTTTT. Translated: CASSPGTTGELFF. Supplemented by reference TRBV19 and TRBJ2-2, the full variable domain reads DGGITQSPKYLFRKEGQNVTLSCEQNLNHDAMYWYRQDPGQGLRLIYYSQIVNDFQKGDIAEGYSVSREKKESFPLTVTSAQKNPTAFYLCASSPGTTGELFFGEGSRLTVL.

The chain is built from TRBV5-4 and TRBJ2-3; the D is unclear. CDR1 SGHNT and CDR2 YYREEE come from the germline V gene (reference sequence). The CDR3 is 13 amino acids. V was clipped by 0 bases and J by 4 bases, with 6 bases between them. The CDR3 coding sequence is TGTGCCAGCAGCTTGGAGGCCGCAGATACGCAGTATTTT. This sequence encodes CASSLEAADTQYF.

The chain recombines TRBV6-4 with TRBJ2-3; D is possibly TRBD2 (5 bases). This CDR3 has 16 residues. Trimming removed 5 bases from V and 3 bases from J, with 18 bases in between. Germline V gene data show CDR1 as MRHNA and CDR2 as SNTAGT. The DNA of the CDR3 is TGTGCCAGCAGTCGACGGCCAAGCCCGGGGACAGATACGCAGTATTTT. This gives the protein CASSRRPSPGTDTQYF.